Following are 31 T cell receptor beta chains from one sample sequenced in a study of early T cells in non-severe SARS-CoV-2 infection. One entry per CDR3 protein results from TCRdb running MiXCR on the 5' RACE reads. The sample records tens of thousands of distinct CDR3 sequences, over 11% being singletons. Sequencing was done on a sample of whole blood. The origin of the receptors is an adult who was a healthcare worker with PCR-confirmed SARS-CoV-2 infection or an uninfected control (not recorded which).

This clonotype has a count of ten or more. The chain links TRBV6-1 to TRBJ1-5; unclear D gene. V lost 7 bases, J lost 2 bases, and 9 bases lay in between. Germline V gene lookup returns CDR1 MNHNS and CDR2 SASEGT. The CDR3 is 13 residues long. CDR3 DNA sequence: TGTGCCAGCAAGCCCGCGGGCAATCAGCCCCAGCATTTT. This gives the protein CASKPAGNQPQHF.

This clonotype showed up many times. The V and J genes are TRBV7-9 and TRBJ2-2; TRBD1 matches 7 bases. The CDR3 runs 13 residues. The germline V gene has CDR1 SEHNR and CDR2 FQNEAQ (reference sequence). The V segment lost 3 bases and the J segment 5 bases; nucleotides outside the gene matches: 0. The CDR3 region has the DNA TGTGCCAGCAGCTTGACAGGGACCGGGGAGCTGTTTTTT. It is translated as CASSLTGTGELFF.

The chain has TRBV19 and TRBJ2-7; 8 bases match TRBD2. CDR1 LNHDA and CDR2 SQIVND come from the germline V gene (reference sequence). The CDR3 consists of 13 residues. V dropped 5 bases and J dropped 3; count of bases not matched to a gene: 3. DNA of the CDR3: TGTGCCAGTAGTCCGGGACTAGACTACGAGCAGTACTTC. As protein: CASSPGLDYEQYF.

There are a few counts of this clonotype. This chain connects TRBV7-2 to TRBJ2-7, with 7 bases identical to TRBD2. After removal of 0 bases from V and 5 bases from J, the junction contained 4 bases not matched to a gene. The CDR3 sequence is 14 residues long. The germline gives CDR1 SGHTA, CDR2 FQGNSA. The CDR3 reads CASSLAGGGDEQYF. The CDR3, as DNA: TGTGCCAGCAGCTTAGCGGGGGGAGGGGACGAGCAGTACTTC.

The sample holds many counts of this clonotype. This chain uses TRBV7-6 with TRBJ2-7; 11 nucleotides align to TRBD1. V trimming: 6 bases; J trimming: 7 bases; junction bases outside the gene matches: 14. The CDR3 spans 16 residues. Germline CDR1 and CDR2: SGHVS and FNYEAQ. CDR3 residues: CASSYPGRTGGQEQYF. As DNA, the CDR3 is TGTGCCAGCAGTTACCCGGGGCGGACAGGGGGCCAAGAGCAGTACTTC.

This clonotype was recorded many times. The chain joins TRBV11-2 to TRBJ2-3; 10 bases are shared with TRBD2. Germline trimming cut 5 bases from V and 4 bases from J; bases unmatched to any gene: 6. Germline lookup yields CDR1 SGHAT and CDR2 FQNNGV. This CDR3 contains 15 residues. Here the CDR3 reads CASSKSLAGADTQYF. The CDR3 nucleotides are TGTGCCAGCAGCAAATCTCTAGCGGGGGCAGATACGCAGTATTTT.

V gene TRBV7-8 combines with J gene TRBJ2-2, with 7 bases identical to TRBD1. V was clipped by 4 bases and J by 1 base; unmatched bases: 9. The CDR3 has 17 residues. Germline-derived CDR1 and CDR2 are SGHVS and FQNEAQ. The CDR3 coding sequence is TGTGCCAGCAGCTGGTTCGGGACAGTAGTGAACACCGGGGAGCTGTTTTTT. Amino acid sequence: CASSWFGTVVNTGELFF.

The chain couples TRBV7-6 to TRBJ2-1; D might be TRBD2 (5 bases). Germline V gene lookup returns CDR1 SGHVS and CDR2 FNYEAQ. CDR3 size: 15 residues. Trimming cost V 5 bases and J 5 bases, with 16 bases left between them. The CDR3 reads CASSPDYPADNEQFF. DNA for the CDR3: TGTGCCAGCAGCCCCGACTACCCAGCCGACAATGAGCAGTTCTTC.

This clonotype was counted between two and nine times. V and J are TRBV6-1 and TRBJ2-2; D unclear. CDR3 size: 15 residues. V was clipped by 7 bases and J by 3 bases, with 15 bases between them. Germline V gene lookup returns CDR1 MNHNS and CDR2 SASEGT. The CDR3 DNA reads TGTGCCAGCACCAGAGCTACGCTCGACACCGGGGAGCTGTTTTTT. This gives the protein CASTRATLDTGELFF.

The sample holds many counts of this clonotype. This chain uses TRBV5-6 with TRBJ2-1, with 7 positions matching TRBD1. The CDR3 consists of 15 residues. The V gene end was trimmed by 4 bases and the J gene end by 5 bases; junction bases not matched to a gene: 9. Germline V gene data show CDR1 as SGHDT and CDR2 as YYEEEE. The CDR3 coding sequence is TGTGCCAGCAGCCTCCGAGACAGGGTCCACAATGAGCAGTTCTTC. This codes for CASSLRDRVHNEQFF.

This chain links TRBV5-5 with TRBJ1-6; unclear D gene. CDR1 is SGHKS, CDR2 YYEKEE, per germline (reference sequence). CDR3 length: 15 amino acids. V shed 3 bases and J shed 7 bases, with 14 bases lying between them. The CDR3 here is CASSSDLQRNSPLHF. CDR3 bases: TGTGCCAGCAGCTCGGACCTCCAAAGGAATTCACCCCTCCACTTT. The variable domain in full, completed from reference TRBV5-5 and TRBJ1-6, reads DAGVTQSPTHLIKTRGQQVTLRCSPISGHKSVSWYQQVLGQGPQFIFQYYEKEERGRGNFPDRFSARQFPNYSSELNVNALLLGDSALYLCASSSDLQRNSPLHFGNGTRLTVT.

This clonotype was seen repeatedly, ten times or more. V is TRBV21-1 and J is TRBJ2-1; the table's D call TRBD2 went unverified against the DNA. TRBV21-1 is a pseudogene locus. The CDR3 has 16 residues. The CDR3 coding sequence is TGTGCCAGCAGCAAAGTCGTGACAGCTAGTTACAATGAGCAGTTCTTC. This codes for CASSKVVTASYNEQFF.

The V call is TRBV29-1, the J call TRBJ2-3, with unresolved D. CDR3 length: 13 amino acids. V was pared by 2 bases and J by 2 bases, with 8 bases between. Germline CDR1 reads SQVTM; CDR2 reads ANQGSEA. The CDR3: CSVEQPTTDTQYF. The CDR3 coding sequence is TGCAGCGTTGAACAGCCTACCACAGATACGCAGTATTTT.

This clonotype occurred a few times. The gene calls are TRBV29-1 and TRBJ2-7, with D perhaps being TRBD1 or TRBD2 (5 bases each). The germline V gene has CDR1 SQVTM and CDR2 ANQGSEA. The CDR3 is 12 residues long. Trimming pared 5 bases from V and 0 bases from J, leaving 8 bases between. The CDR3 DNA sequence: TGCAGCGTTTGGGGGAGCTCCTACGAGCAGTACTTC. This translates into CSVWGSSYEQYF.

Concerning this clonotype itself: Just one base apart from a much larger clone, this may be a read error. V usage is TRBV3-2 and J usage is TRBJ1-1. TRBV3-2 corresponds to a pseudogene. CDR3 length: 15 residues. The CDR3 region has the DNA TGTGCCGGCAGCCAGTCGGCTTTGGGGAACACTGAAGCTTTCTTT. It encodes CAGSQSALGNTEAFF.

A few counts support this clonotype. The chain combines TRBV2 with TRBJ2-1; weak D call: TRBD2 (5 bases). Germline CDR1 SNHLY, CDR2 FYNNEI. The V and J ends lost 7 bases and 6 bases respectively, with 22 bases between them. The CDR3 spans 16 residues. CDR3 residues: CASTPGSQTPTNEQFF. The CDR3 DNA sequence: TGTGCCAGCACACCGGGAAGTCAAACCCCCACCAATGAGCAGTTCTTC.

There are many counts of this clonotype. This chain connects TRBV20-1 to TRBJ1-4; D remains unclear. Trimming shortened V by 5 bases and J by 0 bases, and 7 bases separated the two germline ends. The CDR3 is made up of 13 amino acids. Germline CDR1 is DFQATT and CDR2 is SNEGSKA (reference sequence). CDR3 sequence reads: CSAAGPTNEKLFF. The CDR3 coding sequence is TGCAGTGCTGCAGGACCAACTAATGAAAAACTGTTTTTT.

Sample share makes this clonotype medium-sized (0.01 to 0.1%). J is TRBJ2-5 and V is TRBV20-1, with 11 bases aligning to TRBD2. This CDR3 is 21 amino acids long. The V segment lost 1 base and the J segment 2 bases; nucleotides outside the gene matches: 21. Per germline, CDR1 DFQATT and CDR2 SNEGSKA (reference sequence). For the CDR3, the DNA is TGCAGTGCTAGAGGAGGCGGGGCTAGCGGGGGGCCAGCCCGGGTGCAAGAGACCCAGTACTTC. This encodes CSARGGGASGGPARVQETQYF.

The genes are TRBV12-3 or TRBV12-4 and TRBJ1-3; 9 bases are a match to TRBD1. The CDR3 extends over 16 amino acids. V lost 2 bases and J lost 2; bases outside the gene matches: 4. CDR3 DNA: TGTGCCAGCAGTTTACAGGGACAGGGTGCTGGAAACACCATATATTTT. This sequence encodes CASSLQGQGAGNTIYF.

This clonotype was detected only a few times. Written as DNA, the CDR3 is TGTGCCACCAGTGACCCACCGGGGACAGGGTCCTACGAGCAGTACTTC. Residues: CATSDPPGTGSYEQYF. This rearrangement joins TRBV24-1 to TRBJ2-7; 9 nucleotides align to TRBD1. The CDR3 length is 16 residues. CDR1 and CDR2 (germline): KGHDR, SFDVKD. V lost 4 bases to trimming and J lost 1 base; unmatched junction nucleotides: 7.

This clonotype was observed many times. The chain employs TRBV2 and TRBJ2-2, with 7 bases aligning to TRBD1. Germline V gene data show CDR1 as SNHLY and CDR2 as FYNNEI. The CDR3 length is 17 residues. The J segment lost 2 bases and the V segment lost 4 bases, leaving 10 bases of the junction unmatched. Written as DNA, the CDR3 is TGTGCCAGCAGTGGCGCGCCCCAGGGGGTCAACACCGGGGAGCTGTTTTTT. Translated, it gives CASSGAPQGVNTGELFF.

This clonotype showed up many times. This chain links TRBV15 with TRBJ2-5, with 8 bases lining up with TRBD2. CDR3 length: 15 residues. Germline assignment: CDR1 LNHNV and CDR2 YYDKDF (reference sequence). J lost 4 bases, V lost 0 bases, and 4 bases had no gene match. The CDR3 DNA is TGTGCCACCAGCAGAGATAGCGGGACCAGAGAGACCCAGTACTTC. Its translation: CATSRDSGTRETQYF.

Regarding this clonotype: One end of the junction does not line up with germline, which may come from a read error. This chain uses TRBV7-8 with TRBJ2-7; TRBD2 might be the D (5 bases). The V gene's germline CDR1 is SGHVS and CDR2 FQNEAQ. The CDR3 extends over 13 amino acids. The CDR3 bases are TGTGCCAGCAGCAGCGGCGTTCAAACTCTCCGGGACTTC. It codes for CASSSGVQTLRDF.

This clonotype was detected only a few times. The gene calls are TRBV18 and TRBJ1-1; D ambiguous. V lost 4 bases and J lost 1, with 13 bases in between. Germline CDR1 is KGHSH and CDR2 is LQKENI. CDR3 length: 15 residues. The CDR3 region is CASSLQESENTEAFF. The CDR3 DNA sequence: TGTGCCAGCTCACTGCAGGAAAGTGAGAACACTGAAGCTTTCTTT. Filled out from reference TRBV18 and TRBJ1-1, the complete variable domain reads NAGVMQNPRHLVRRRGQEARLRCSPMKGHSHVYWYRQLPEEGLKFMVYLQKENIIDESGMPKERFSAEFPKEGPSILRIQQVVRGDSAAYFCASSLQESENTEAFFGQGTRLTVV.

This clonotype occurred many times. The chain links TRBV7-9 to TRBJ2-7; weak D call: TRBD2 (6 bases). Trimming took 3 bases from V and 3 from J, leaving 12 bases between them. There are 14 residues in the CDR3. CDR1 SEHNR and CDR2 FQNEAQ come from the germline V gene (reference sequence). The DNA for the CDR3 is TGTGCCAGCAGCTTCTCCGGGACTGACTACGAGCAGTACTTC. Protein: CASSFSGTDYEQYF.

The table lists this clonotype with many counts. The chain links TRBV7-2 to TRBJ2-2, with no clear D. The CDR3 has 15 amino acids. Trimming left V 1 base short and J 0 bases short, with 6 bases between. Germline CDR1 and CDR2: SGHTA and FQGNSA. CDR3 sequence: CASSLVGPNTGELFF. The CDR3 nucleotides read TGTGCCAGCAGCTTAGTGGGCCCGAACACCGGGGAGCTGTTTTTT.

This clonotype was picked up a small number of times. The V call is TRBV12-3 or TRBV12-4, the J call TRBJ1-1, with D unresolved. V was trimmed by 3 bases and J by 11 bases, leaving 16 bases between them. The CDR3 extends over 13 amino acids. CDR3 residues: CASSLGGPQRAFF. The CDR3 DNA is TGTGCCAGCAGTTTGGGCGGGCCCCAGAGGGCTTTCTTT.

This clonotype has just a few counts. V and J are TRBV7-9 and TRBJ1-2; D may be TRBD1 (5 bases). CDR1 and CDR2 (germline): SEHNR, FQNEAQ (reference sequence). CDR3 size: 16 residues. Trimming removed 6 bases from V and 4 bases from J, with 21 bases in between. The CDR3 loop is CASSSGAVVFAYGYTF. The CDR3 DNA reads as TGTGCCAGCAGTAGTGGGGCTGTGGTTTTCGCCTATGGCTACACCTTC.

The V gene is TRBV12-3 or TRBV12-4, the J gene TRBJ2-5; D unclear. The V end was cut by 5 bases, the J end by 3 bases, with 10 bases between. CDR3 length: 13 amino acids. The CDR3 spells CASSVHNKETQYF. The CDR3 DNA is TGTGCCAGCAGTGTACATAATAAAGAGACCCAGTACTTC.

There are a few counts of this clonotype. The chain uses TRBV5-5 and TRBJ2-1; 7 bases map to TRBD1. Trimming took 1 base from V and 3 from J; bases not matched to a gene: 4. The germline gives CDR1 SGHKS, CDR2 YYEKEE (reference sequence). The CDR3 consists of 15 residues. The CDR3, as DNA: TGTGCCAGCAGCTTGTTCGACAGGGACTACAATGAGCAGTTCTTC. This encodes CASSLFDRDYNEQFF.

V is TRBV7-2 and J is TRBJ2-2, with TRBD1 matching 8 bases. J was trimmed by 5 bases and V by 4 bases; bases with no gene match: 6. Germline CDR1 SGHTA, CDR2 FQGNSA. The CDR3 consists of 15 residues. The CDR3 DNA reads TGTGCCAGCAGCTCCGACAGGGGACAGACCGGGGAGCTGTTTTTT. It encodes CASSSDRGQTGELFF.